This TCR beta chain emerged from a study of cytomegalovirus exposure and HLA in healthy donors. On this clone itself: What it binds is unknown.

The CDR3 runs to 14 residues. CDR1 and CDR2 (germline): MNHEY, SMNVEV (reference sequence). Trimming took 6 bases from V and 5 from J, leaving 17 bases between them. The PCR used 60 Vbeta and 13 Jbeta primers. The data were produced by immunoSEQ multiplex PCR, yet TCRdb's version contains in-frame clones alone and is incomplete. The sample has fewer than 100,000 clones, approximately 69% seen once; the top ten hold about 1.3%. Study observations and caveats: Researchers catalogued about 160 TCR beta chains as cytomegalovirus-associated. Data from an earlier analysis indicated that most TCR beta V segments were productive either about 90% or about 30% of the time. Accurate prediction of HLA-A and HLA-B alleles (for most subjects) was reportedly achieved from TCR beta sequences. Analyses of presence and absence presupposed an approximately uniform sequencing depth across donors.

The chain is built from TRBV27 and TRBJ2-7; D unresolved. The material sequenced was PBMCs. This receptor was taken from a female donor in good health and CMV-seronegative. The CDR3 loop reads CASSPFAASNEQYF. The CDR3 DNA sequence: TGTGCCAGCAGCCCCTTTGCGGCCAGTAACGAGCAGTACTTC.